This TCR beta chain was identified during a study of OX40 agonist ivuxolimab in advanced cancers. Study background: Patients' therapy was ivuxolimab, an antibody that acts as an agonist of OX40 (CD134). Dose-escalation patients had hepatocellular carcinoma, melanoma, renal cell or head and neck cancer. Participants, around 80% male, averaged about 59 years of age, ranging from roughly 23 to 80.

Data came from immunoSEQ multiplex PCR; TCRdb stores just in-frame clones and leaves some out. The data hold around 97,000 clones, with roughly four fifths observed a single time. With V trimmed by 0 bases and J by 2 bases, 4 bases remained unmatched. Looked up from germline, CDR1 is ENHRY and CDR2 is SYGVKD. The CDR3 runs to 17 residues. This chain uses TRBV10-3 with TRBJ2-3; 11 nucleotides line up with TRBD2. The sequencing here drew on CD4+ or CD8+ T cells sorted from blood, taken in a trial of the OX40 agonist ivuxolimab. The clonotype originates from an adult with an advanced solid tumor such as melanoma, head and neck, liver or kidney cancer. The CDR3 sequence: CAISESLAGGLTDTQYF. The CDR3 DNA reads TGTGCCATCAGTGAGTCGCTAGCGGGGGGTCTCACAGATACGCAGTATTTT.